This TCR beta chain was documented in a study of PD-1 blockade in classical Hodgkin lymphoma. General study findings and limits: As was reported, newly diagnosed patients showed lower baseline TCR diversity than healthy donors did.

This CDR3 is built from 13 residues. Germline CDR1 reads SGHNT; CDR2 reads YENEEA. Trimming removed 3 bases from V and 7 bases from J, with 10 bases in between. Profiled with immunoSEQ multiplex PCR; TCRdb holds only in-frame clones, not every one. The sample includes over 50,000 clones, around 85% seen only once; the top ten take roughly 16%. Exposure to brentuximab vedotin varied, and each patient had relapsed following autologous stem cell transplantation. This clone is classed as medium-sized (0.01 to 0.1%). Its antigen is unknown. This sequence joins TRBV11-3 and TRBJ1-3; D is unclear. The specimen was peripheral blood mononuclear cells (PBMCs), collected at baseline. This receptor was identified in a human donor with classical Hodgkin lymphoma. CDR3 amino acids: CASSFGVRNTIYF. CDR3 bases: TGTGCCAGCAGCTTCGGGGTCCGGAACACCATATATTTT.